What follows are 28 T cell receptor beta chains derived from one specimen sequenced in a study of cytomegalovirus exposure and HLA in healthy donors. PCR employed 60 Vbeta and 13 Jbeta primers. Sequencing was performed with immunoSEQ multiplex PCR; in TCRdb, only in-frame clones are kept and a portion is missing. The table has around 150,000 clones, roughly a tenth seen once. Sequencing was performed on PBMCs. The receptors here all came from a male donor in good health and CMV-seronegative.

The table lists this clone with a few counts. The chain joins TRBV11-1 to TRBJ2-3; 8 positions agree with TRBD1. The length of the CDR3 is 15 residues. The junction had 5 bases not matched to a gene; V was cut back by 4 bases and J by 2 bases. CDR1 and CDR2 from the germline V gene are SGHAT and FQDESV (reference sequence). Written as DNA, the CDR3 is TGTGCCAGCAGCTCCCGGGACAGGACCACAGATACGCAGTATTTT. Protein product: CASSSRDRTTDTQYF. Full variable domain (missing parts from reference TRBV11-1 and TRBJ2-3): EAEVAQSPRYKITEKSQAVAFWCDPISGHATLYWYRQILGQGPELLVQFQDESVVDDSQLPKDRFSAERLKGVDSTLKIQPAELGDSAMYLCASSSRDRTTDTQYFGPGTRLTVL.

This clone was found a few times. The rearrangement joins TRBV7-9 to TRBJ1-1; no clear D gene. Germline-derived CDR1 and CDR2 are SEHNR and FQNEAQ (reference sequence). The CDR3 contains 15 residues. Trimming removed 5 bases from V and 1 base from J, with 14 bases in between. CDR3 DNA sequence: TGTGCCAGCAGCCTTGAGAGGGTTTGGAACACTGAAGCTTTCTTT. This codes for CASSLERVWNTEAFF.

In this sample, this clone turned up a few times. The CDR3 here is CASSTPIDSNQETQYF. The CDR3 DNA sequence: TGTGCCAGCAGCACACCCATAGACAGCAACCAAGAGACCCAGTACTTC. J is TRBJ2-5 and V is TRBV7-9; D possibly corresponds to TRBD1 (5 bases). The ends were cut back, 5 bases at V and 0 bases at J, with 16 bases in the middle. CDR3 length: 16 residues. Germline V CDR1 and CDR2: SEHNR, FQNEAQ (reference sequence).

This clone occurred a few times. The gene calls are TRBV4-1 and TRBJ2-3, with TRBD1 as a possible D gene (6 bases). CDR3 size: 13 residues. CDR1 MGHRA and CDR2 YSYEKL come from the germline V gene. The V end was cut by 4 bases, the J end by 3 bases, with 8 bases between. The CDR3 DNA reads TGCGCCAGCAGCCCCAGGGGAACAGATACGCAGTATTTT. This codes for CASSPRGTDTQYF.

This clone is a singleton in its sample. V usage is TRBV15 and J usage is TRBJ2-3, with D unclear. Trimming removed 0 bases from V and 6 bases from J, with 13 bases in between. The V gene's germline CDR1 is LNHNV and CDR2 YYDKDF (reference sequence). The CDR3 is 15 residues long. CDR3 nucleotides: TGTGCCACCAGCAGAGATTTGGTACAGTCCGATACGCAGTATTTT. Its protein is CATSRDLVQSDTQYF.

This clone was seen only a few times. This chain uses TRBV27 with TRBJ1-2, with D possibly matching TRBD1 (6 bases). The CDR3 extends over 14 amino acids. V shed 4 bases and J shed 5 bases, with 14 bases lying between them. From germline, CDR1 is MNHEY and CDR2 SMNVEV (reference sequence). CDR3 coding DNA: TGTGCCAGCAGTTCGTCCGGGACACTTTATGGCTACACCTTC. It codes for CASSSSGTLYGYTF.

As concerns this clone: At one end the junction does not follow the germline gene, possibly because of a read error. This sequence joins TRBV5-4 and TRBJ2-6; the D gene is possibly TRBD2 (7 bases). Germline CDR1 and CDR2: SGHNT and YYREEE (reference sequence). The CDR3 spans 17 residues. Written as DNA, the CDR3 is TGTGCCAGCAGCCCGAACAGGGAGGGGTCTGGGGCCAACGTCCTGCCTTTC. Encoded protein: CASSPNREGSGANVLPF. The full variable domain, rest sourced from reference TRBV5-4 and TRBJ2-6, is ETGVTQSPTHLIKTRGQQVTLRCSSQSGHNTVSWYQQALGQGPQFIFQYYREEENGRGNFPPRFSGLQFPNYSSELNVNALELDDSALYLCASSPNREGSGANVLPFGAGSRLTVL.

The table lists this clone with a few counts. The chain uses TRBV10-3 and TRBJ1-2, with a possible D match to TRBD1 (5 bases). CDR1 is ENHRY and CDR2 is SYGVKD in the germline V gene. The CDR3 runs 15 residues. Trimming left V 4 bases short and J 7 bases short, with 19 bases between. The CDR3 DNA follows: TGTGCCATCAGTGGGGGTGGAGGGGCAGGACGTGGCTACACCTTC. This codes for CAISGGGGAGRGYTF.

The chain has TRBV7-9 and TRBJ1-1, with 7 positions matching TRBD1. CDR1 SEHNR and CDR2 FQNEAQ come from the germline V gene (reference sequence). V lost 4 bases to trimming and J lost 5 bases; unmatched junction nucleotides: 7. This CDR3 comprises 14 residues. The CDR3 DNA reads TGTGCCAGCAGCTCCCAGACAGGGAAGACTGAAGCTTTCTTT. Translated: CASSSQTGKTEAFF.

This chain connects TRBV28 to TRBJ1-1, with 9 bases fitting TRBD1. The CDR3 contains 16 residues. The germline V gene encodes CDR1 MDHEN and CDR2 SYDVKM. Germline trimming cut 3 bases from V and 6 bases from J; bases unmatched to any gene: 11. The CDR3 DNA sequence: TGTGCCAGCAGTTTCCCTAGTACAGGGGGCAAGGCTGAAGCTTTCTTT. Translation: CASSFPSTGGKAEAFF.

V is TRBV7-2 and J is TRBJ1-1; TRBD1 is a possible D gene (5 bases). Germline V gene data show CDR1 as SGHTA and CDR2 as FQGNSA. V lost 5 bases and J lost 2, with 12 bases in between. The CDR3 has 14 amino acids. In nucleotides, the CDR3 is TGTGCCAGCAGCCAGAGAGACAGAAACACTGAAGCTTTCTTT. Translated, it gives CASSQRDRNTEAFF. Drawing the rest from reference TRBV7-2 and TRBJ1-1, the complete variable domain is GAGVSQSPSNKVTEKGKDVELRCDPISGHTALYWYRQSLGQGLEFLIYFQGNSAPDKSGLPSDRFSAERTGGSVSTLTIQRTQQEDSAVYLCASSQRDRNTEAFFGQGTRLTVV.

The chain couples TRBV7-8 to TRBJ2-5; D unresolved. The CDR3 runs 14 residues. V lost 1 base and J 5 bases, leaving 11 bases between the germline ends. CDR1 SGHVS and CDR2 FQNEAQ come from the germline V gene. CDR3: CASSLVRYRETQYF. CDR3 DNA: TGTGCCAGCAGCTTAGTTCGGTACCGGGAGACCCAGTACTTC.

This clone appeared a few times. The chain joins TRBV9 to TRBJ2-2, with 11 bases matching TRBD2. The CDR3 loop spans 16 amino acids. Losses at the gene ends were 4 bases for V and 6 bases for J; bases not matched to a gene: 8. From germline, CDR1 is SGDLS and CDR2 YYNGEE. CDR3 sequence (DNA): TGTGCCAGCAGCCCCCGGACTAGCGGGTTCCCCGGGGAGCTGTTTTTT. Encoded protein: CASSPRTSGFPGELFF.

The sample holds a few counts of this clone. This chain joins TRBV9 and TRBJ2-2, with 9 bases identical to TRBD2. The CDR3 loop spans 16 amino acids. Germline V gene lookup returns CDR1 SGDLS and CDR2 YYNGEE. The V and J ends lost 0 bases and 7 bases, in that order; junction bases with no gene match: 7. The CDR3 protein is CASSVALAGDGGELFF. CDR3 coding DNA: TGTGCCAGCAGCGTAGCGTTAGCGGGAGATGGCGGGGAGCTGTTTTTT.

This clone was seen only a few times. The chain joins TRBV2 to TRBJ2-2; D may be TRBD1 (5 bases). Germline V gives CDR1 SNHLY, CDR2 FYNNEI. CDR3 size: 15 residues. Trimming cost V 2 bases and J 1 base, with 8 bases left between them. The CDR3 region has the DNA TGTGCCAGCAGTGAACGGCAGGGGAACACCGGGGAGCTGTTTTTT. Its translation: CASSERQGNTGELFF.

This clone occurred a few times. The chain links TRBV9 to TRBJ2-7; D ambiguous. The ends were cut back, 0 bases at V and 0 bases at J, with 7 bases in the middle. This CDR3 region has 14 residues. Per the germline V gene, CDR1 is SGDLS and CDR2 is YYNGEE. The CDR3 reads CASSVDISSYEQYF. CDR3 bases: TGTGCCAGCAGCGTAGACATAAGCTCCTACGAGCAGTACTTC.

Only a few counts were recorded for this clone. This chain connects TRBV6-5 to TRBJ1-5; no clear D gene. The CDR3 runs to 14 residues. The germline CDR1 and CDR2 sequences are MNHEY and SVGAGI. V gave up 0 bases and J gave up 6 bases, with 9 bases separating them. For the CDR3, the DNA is TGTGCCAGCAGTTACTCGGCCCGAATTCAGCCCCAGCATTTT. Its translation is CASSYSARIQPQHF.

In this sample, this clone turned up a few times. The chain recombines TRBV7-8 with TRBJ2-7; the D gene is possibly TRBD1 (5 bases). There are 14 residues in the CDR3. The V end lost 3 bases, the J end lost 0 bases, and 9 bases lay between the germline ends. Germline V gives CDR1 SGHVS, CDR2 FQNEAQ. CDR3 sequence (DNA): TGTGCCAGCAGCTTCTGGGGCCCCTCCTACGAGCAGTACTTC. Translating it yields CASSFWGPSYEQYF.

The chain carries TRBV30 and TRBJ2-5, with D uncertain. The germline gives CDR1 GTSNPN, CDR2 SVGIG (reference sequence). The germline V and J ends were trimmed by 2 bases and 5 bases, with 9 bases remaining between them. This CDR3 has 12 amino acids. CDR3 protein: CAWSTRVETQYF. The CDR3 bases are TGTGCCTGGAGTACCCGGGTTGAGACCCAGTACTTC.

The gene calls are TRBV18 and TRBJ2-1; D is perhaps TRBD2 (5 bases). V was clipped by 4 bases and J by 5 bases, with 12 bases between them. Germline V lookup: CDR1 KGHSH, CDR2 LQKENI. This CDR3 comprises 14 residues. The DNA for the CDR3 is TGTGCCAGCTCACTCGGACTGGTGGACAATGAGCAGTTCTTC. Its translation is CASSLGLVDNEQFF. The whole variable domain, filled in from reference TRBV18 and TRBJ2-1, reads NAGVMQNPRHLVRRRGQEARLRCSPMKGHSHVYWYRQLPEEGLKFMVYLQKENIIDESGMPKERFSAEFPKEGPSILRIQQVVRGDSAAYFCASSLGLVDNEQFFGPGTRLTVL.

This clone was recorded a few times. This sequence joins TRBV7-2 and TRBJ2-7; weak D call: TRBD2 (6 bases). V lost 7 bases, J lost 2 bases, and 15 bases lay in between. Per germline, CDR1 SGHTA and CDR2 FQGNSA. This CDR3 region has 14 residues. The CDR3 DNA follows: TGTGCCAGCACCCCAAGACAGCGGGCCTACGAGCAGTACTTC. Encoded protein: CASTPRQRAYEQYF. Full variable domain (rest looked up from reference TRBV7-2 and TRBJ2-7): GAGVSQSPSNKVTEKGKDVELRCDPISGHTALYWYRQSLGQGLEFLIYFQGNSAPDKSGLPSDRFSAERTGGSVSTLTIQRTQQEDSAVYLCASTPRQRAYEQYFGPGTRLTVT.

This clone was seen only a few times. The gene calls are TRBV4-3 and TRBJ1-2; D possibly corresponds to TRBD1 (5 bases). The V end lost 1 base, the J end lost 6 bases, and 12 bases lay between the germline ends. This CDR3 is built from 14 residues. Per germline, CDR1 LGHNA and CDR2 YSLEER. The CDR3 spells CASSQGTEGHGYTF. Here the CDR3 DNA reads TGCGCCAGCAGCCAAGGGACGGAGGGGCATGGCTACACCTTC.

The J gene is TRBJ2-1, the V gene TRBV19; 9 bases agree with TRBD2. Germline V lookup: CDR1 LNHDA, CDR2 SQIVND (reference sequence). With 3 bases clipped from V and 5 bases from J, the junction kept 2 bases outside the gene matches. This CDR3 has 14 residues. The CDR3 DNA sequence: TGTGCCAGTAGTATCTTAGCGGGGGACAATGAGCAGTTCTTC. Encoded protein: CASSILAGDNEQFF.

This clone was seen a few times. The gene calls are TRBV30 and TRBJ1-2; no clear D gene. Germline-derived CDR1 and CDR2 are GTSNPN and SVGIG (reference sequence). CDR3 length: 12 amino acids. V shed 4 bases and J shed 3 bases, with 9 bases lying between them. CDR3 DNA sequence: TGTGCCTGGACCCTGTACTACTATGGCTACACCTTC. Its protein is CAWTLYYYGYTF.

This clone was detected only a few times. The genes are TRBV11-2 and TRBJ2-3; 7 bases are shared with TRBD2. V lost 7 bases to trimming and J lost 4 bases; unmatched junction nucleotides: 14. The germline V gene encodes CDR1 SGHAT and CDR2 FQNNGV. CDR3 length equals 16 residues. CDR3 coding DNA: TGTGCCAGCACCCCCTTTGAGGCGGGAGTTGCAGATACGCAGTATTTT. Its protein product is CASTPFEAGVADTQYF.

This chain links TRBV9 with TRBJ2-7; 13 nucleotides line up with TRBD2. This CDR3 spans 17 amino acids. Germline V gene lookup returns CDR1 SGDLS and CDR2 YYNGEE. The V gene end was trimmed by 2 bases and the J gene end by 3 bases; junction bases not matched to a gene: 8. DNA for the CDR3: TGTGCCAGCAGCGTCGAGGGGGGGACTAGCGGGGACTACGAGCAGTACTTC. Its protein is CASSVEGGTSGDYEQYF.

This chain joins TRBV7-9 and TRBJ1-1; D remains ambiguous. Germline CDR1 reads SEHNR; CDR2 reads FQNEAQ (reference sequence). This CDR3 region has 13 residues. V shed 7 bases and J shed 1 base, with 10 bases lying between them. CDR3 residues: CASNSRGNTEAFF. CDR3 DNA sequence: TGTGCCAGCAACTCCCGGGGGAACACTGAAGCTTTCTTT. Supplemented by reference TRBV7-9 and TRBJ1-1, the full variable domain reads DTGVSQNPRHKITKRGQNVTFRCDPISEHNRLYWYRQTLGQGPEFLTYFQNEAQLEKSRLLSDRFSAERPKGSFSTLEIQRTEQGDSAMYLCASNSRGNTEAFFGQGTRLTVV.

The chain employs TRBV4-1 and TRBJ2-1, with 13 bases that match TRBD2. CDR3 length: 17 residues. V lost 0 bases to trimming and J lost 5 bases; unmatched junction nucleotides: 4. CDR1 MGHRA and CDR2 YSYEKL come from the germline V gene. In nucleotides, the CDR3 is TGCGCCAGCAGCCAAGATGGGACTAGCGGGACGAACAATGAGCAGTTCTTC. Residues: CASSQDGTSGTNNEQFF.